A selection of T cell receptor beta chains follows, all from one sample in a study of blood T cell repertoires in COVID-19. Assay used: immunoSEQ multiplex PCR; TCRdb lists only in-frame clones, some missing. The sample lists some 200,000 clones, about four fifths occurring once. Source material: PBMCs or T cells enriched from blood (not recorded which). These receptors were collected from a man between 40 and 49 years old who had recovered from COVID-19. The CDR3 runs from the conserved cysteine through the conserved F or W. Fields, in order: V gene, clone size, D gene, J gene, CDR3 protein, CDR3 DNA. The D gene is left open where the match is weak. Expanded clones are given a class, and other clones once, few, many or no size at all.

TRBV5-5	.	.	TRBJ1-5	CASSYIGGDQPQHF	TGTGCCAGCAGCTATATTGGGGGCGATCAGCCCCAGCATTTT
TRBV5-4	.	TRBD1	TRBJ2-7	CASSSGTVSYEQYF	TGTGCCAGCAGCTCCGGGACAGTTTCCTACGAGCAGTACTTC
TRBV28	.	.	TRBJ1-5	CASRDGGGNQPQHF	TGTGCCAGCAGGGACGGGGGAGGCAATCAGCCCCAGCATTTT
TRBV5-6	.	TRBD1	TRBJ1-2	CASSLEQGASYTF	TGTGCCAGCAGCTTGGAGCAGGGGGCGAGCTACACCTTC
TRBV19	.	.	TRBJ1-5	CASSTRGSDQPQHF	TGTGCCAGTAGTACACGGGGTTCTGATCAGCCCCAGCATTTT
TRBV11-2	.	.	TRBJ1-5	CASSPDRYQPQHF	TGTGCCAGCAGCCCCGACAGGTATCAGCCCCAGCATTTT
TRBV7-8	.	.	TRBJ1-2	CASSLGRTVRYGYTF	TGTGCCAGCAGCTTGGGAAGGACAGTCCGGTATGGCTACACCTTC
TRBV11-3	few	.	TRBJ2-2	CASSFEVTGELFF	TGTGCCAGCAGCTTCGAGGTCACCGGGGAGCTGTTTTTT
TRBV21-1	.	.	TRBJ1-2	CATHEVDPIRGYTF	TGTGCCACCCACGAGGTGGATCCTATCCGGGGCTACACCTTC
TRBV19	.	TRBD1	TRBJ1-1	CASSIQGAEAFF	TGTGCCAGTAGTATACAGGGGGCTGAAGCTTTCTTT